The 22 T cell receptor beta chains below all came from one sample that was sequenced in a study of T cells in Graves' hyperthyroidism and ophthalmopathy. TCR beta CDR3 region amplification was performed from RNA transcripts. Researchers ran a first-round RT-PCR on the TCR CDR3 using the HTBI primer set. TCRdb fed the multiplex PCR reads into MiXCR, producing one record per CDR3 protein. Here the sample spans approximately 200,000 distinct CDR3 sequences, 15% to 20% being singletons. Input material: blood. The origin of the receptors is a man aged 35-49 years with Graves' hyperthyroidism.

This clonotype was observed many times. The V call is TRBV20-1, the J call TRBJ1-1, with D possibly matching TRBD1 (5 bases). V dropped 0 bases and J dropped 1 base, with 6 bases sitting between them. Germline CDR1 DFQATT, CDR2 SNEGSKA (reference sequence). The CDR3 sequence is 13 residues long. DNA of the CDR3: TGCAGTGCTAGAGAGGGGGAGAACACTGAAGCTTTCTTT. It is translated as CSAREGENTEAFF.

In this sample, this clonotype turned up many times. This chain connects TRBV30 to TRBJ2-1, with D perhaps matching TRBD1 (7 bases). Deletions cut 8 bases from V and 3 bases from J, with 11 bases between. The CDR3 spans 12 residues. Germline V gene lookup returns CDR1 GTSNPN and CDR2 SVGIG (reference sequence). CDR3 protein: CAVQGGYNEQFF. In DNA form, the CDR3 reads TGTGCCGTCCAGGGGGGCTACAATGAGCAGTTCTTC.

This clonotype was picked up many times. This sequence joins TRBV20-1 and TRBJ1-5; possible D gene TRBD1, 5 bases. The germline gives CDR1 DFQATT, CDR2 SNEGSKA (reference sequence). CDR3 size: 15 residues. V was shortened by 1 base and J by 1 base, with 11 bases between the two germline ends. This CDR3 reads CSARASGGSNQPQHF. CDR3 DNA sequence: TGCAGTGCTAGAGCTTCGGGGGGGAGCAATCAGCCCCAGCATTTT.

In its sample, this clonotype was seen many times. V is TRBV28 and J is TRBJ2-2; 7 bases agree with TRBD2. This CDR3 is 15 amino acids long. Trimming took 5 bases from V and 0 from J; bases not matched to a gene: 3. Germline values: CDR1 MDHEN, CDR2 SYDVKM. CDR3 amino acids: CASSPSGTNTGELFF. The CDR3 DNA reads TGTGCCAGCAGTCCTAGCGGTACGAACACCGGGGAGCTGTTTTTT. The full variable domain, in which reference TRBV28 and TRBJ2-2 provide the parts outside the CDR3, is DVKVTQSSRYLVKRTGEKVFLECVQDMDHENMFWYRQDPGLGLRLIYFSYDVKMKEKGDIPEGYSVSREKKERFSLILESASTNQTSMYLCASSPSGTNTGELFFGEGSRLTVL.

The sample holds many counts of this clonotype. This chain links TRBV2 with TRBJ2-3; D remains ambiguous. V lost 1 base, J lost 1 base, and 12 bases lay in between. In germline, CDR1 is SNHLY, CDR2 FYNNEI. CDR3 length equals 16 residues. CDR3 amino acids: CASSEGRPTGTDTQYF. The CDR3 nucleotides are TGTGCCAGCAGTGAAGGTCGTCCGACGGGCACAGATACGCAGTATTTT. The full variable domain, its missing parts supplied by reference TRBV2 and TRBJ2-3, is EPEVTQTPSHQVTQMGQEVILRCVPISNHLYFYWYRQILGQKVEFLVSFYNNEISEKSEIFDDQFSVERPDGSNFTLKIRSTKLEDSAMYFCASSEGRPTGTDTQYFGPGTRLTVL.

The table lists this clonotype with many counts. The J gene is TRBJ2-5, the V gene TRBV9; a weak D match, TRBD1 (5 bases). The germline V and J ends were trimmed by 0 bases and 2 bases, with 14 bases remaining between them. Germline assignment: CDR1 SGDLS and CDR2 YYNGEE. The CDR3 length is 16 residues. CDR3 nucleotides: TGTGCCAGCAGCGTAGCTACAGGTGGACAACAAGAGACCCAGTACTTC. Translated: CASSVATGGQQETQYF.

The chain links TRBV6-2 or TRBV6-3 to TRBJ2-5; unclear D gene. There are 15 residues in the CDR3. CDR1 MNHEY and CDR2 SVGEGT come from the germline V gene. V dropped 0 bases and J dropped 1 base, with 9 bases sitting between them. CDR3 protein: CASSYSIILQETQYF. In DNA, the CDR3 is TGTGCCAGCAGTTACTCGATAATCCTCCAAGAGACCCAGTACTTC.

In nucleotides, the CDR3 is TGCAGCGCCCCCCCGGGCTCCCTTAACTCCTACAATGAGCAGTTCTTC. Translating gives CSAPPGSLNSYNEQFF. The chain employs TRBV29-1 and TRBJ2-1; D is unclear. Deletions cut 7 bases from V and 0 bases from J, with 19 bases between. The CDR3 extends over 16 amino acids. CDR1 and CDR2 (germline): SQVTM, ANQGSEA.

Comment on this clonotype: This clone may be a read error of a much larger clone one base away. The chain employs TRBV28 and TRBJ1-5; no clear D. The CDR3 is made up of 13 amino acids. Germline V CDR1 and CDR2: MDHEN, SYDVKM. CDR3: CASSLGLNQPRHF. In DNA, the CDR3 is TGTGCCAGCAGTTTGGGCCTCAATCAGCCCCGGCATTTT.

The gene calls are TRBV12-3 or TRBV12-4 and TRBJ1-2; 8 bases align to TRBD1. Trimming at V came to 6 bases and at J to 4 bases, leaving 1 base not matched to a gene. The CDR3 runs 12 residues. The CDR3 protein is CASRGTGYGYTF. CDR3 coding DNA: TGTGCCAGCAGAGGGACAGGCTATGGCTACACCTTC.

This clonotype has only one observation. Since a much larger clone is just one base distant, this may be a read error. The chain links TRBV12-3 or TRBV12-4 to TRBJ2-3, with D possibly being TRBD1 (8 bases). This CDR3 region has 17 residues. The CDR3 DNA reads as TGTGTCAGCAGTATAAATCCACAGGGGGGGGCACGTGATACGCAGTATTTT. Protein product: CVSSINPQGGARDTQYF.

This sequence joins TRBV2 and TRBJ2-7; the D gene is possibly TRBD1 (5 bases). Per the germline V gene, CDR1 is SNHLY and CDR2 is FYNNEI. V dropped 7 bases and J dropped 7 bases, with 23 bases sitting between them. CDR3 size: 15 residues. CDR3 in DNA: TGTGCCAGCAAGTTACGTGTAGGGGCCTGGCGGGAGCAGTACTTC. Its protein is CASKLRVGAWREQYF.

The table lists this clonotype with a few counts. The chain joins TRBV24-1 to TRBJ2-2; 7 bases agree with TRBD2. The J segment lost 6 bases and the V segment lost 8 bases, leaving 8 bases of the junction unmatched. Germline CDR1 KGHDR, CDR2 SFDVKD. The CDR3 has 14 residues. Written as DNA, the CDR3 is TGTGCCACCACAGGACTAGGTCGACCCGGGGAGCTGTTTTTT. It codes for CATTGLGRPGELFF.

This clonotype was picked up many times. The V call is TRBV6-1, the J call TRBJ2-7, with D perhaps TRBD2 (7 bases). The CDR3 spans 15 residues. Germline V CDR1 and CDR2: MNHNS, SASEGT. V was trimmed by 6 bases and J by 0 bases, leaving 15 bases between them. The CDR3: CASSYREGLSYEQYF. The DNA for the CDR3 is TGTGCCAGCAGCTACAGGGAGGGACTCTCCTACGAGCAGTACTTC.

The chain links TRBV20-1 to TRBJ1-2, with D unclear. Germline V gives CDR1 DFQATT, CDR2 SNEGSKA (reference sequence). V was trimmed by 1 base and J by 0 bases, leaving 6 bases between them. CDR3 size: 13 residues. The CDR3 DNA sequence: TGCAGTGCTAGAGCGGTAGCTAACTATGGCTACACCTTC. Protein product: CSARAVANYGYTF.

This clonotype turned up a few times. The chain combines TRBV30 with TRBJ1-6; 7 nucleotides match TRBD1. V gave up 8 bases and J gave up 7 bases; unmatched junction bases: 8. The CDR3 is made up of 13 amino acids. Per the germline V gene, CDR1 is GTSNPN and CDR2 is SVGIG (reference sequence). The CDR3 reads CATPGTANSPLHF. The CDR3 DNA reads TGTGCCACTCCCGGGACAGCGAATTCACCCCTCCACTTT.

This clonotype was recorded at least ten times. This sequence joins TRBV10-3 and TRBJ2-5, with D perhaps being TRBD1 or TRBD2 (5 bases each). V lost 4 bases, J lost 4 bases, and 16 bases lay in between. CDR1 ENHRY and CDR2 SYGVKD come from the germline V gene. This CDR3 is built from 15 residues. CDR3 sequence reads: CAISAPGTQGETQYF. The CDR3 nucleotides are TGTGCCATCAGTGCCCCCGGGACCCAAGGAGAGACCCAGTACTTC.

The chain employs TRBV20-1 and TRBJ2-5; 10 bases are shared with TRBD2. The trim removed 1 base at V and 5 bases at J, leaving 7 bases unmatched. CDR1 DFQATT and CDR2 SNEGSKA come from the germline V gene (reference sequence). The CDR3 covers 15 residues. This CDR3 reads CSARGLAGGQETQYF. The DNA of the CDR3 is TGCAGTGCTAGAGGGTTAGCGGGGGGCCAGGAGACCCAGTACTTC.

The chain combines TRBV6-1 with TRBJ2-2, with D perhaps being TRBD1 or TRBD2 (5 bases each). Germline-derived CDR1 and CDR2 are MNHNS and SASEGT. This CDR3 comprises 15 residues. The V end was cut by 5 bases, the J end by 7 bases, with 17 bases between. The CDR3 loop reads CASSSRDAGRGELFF. Here the CDR3 DNA reads TGTGCCAGCAGTTCCCGGGACGCCGGGCGCGGGGAGCTGTTTTTT.

In its sample, this clonotype was seen many times. J is TRBJ1-1 and V is TRBV2, with no clear D. Germline V gene sequence: CDR1 SNHLY, CDR2 FYNNEI. CDR3 length: 14 residues. The V end lost 5 bases, the J end lost 0 bases, and 10 bases lay between the germline ends. CDR3 amino acids: CASSLTKMNTEAFF. CDR3 coding DNA: TGTGCCAGCAGTCTGACTAAGATGAACACTGAAGCTTTCTTT.

The V gene is TRBV24-1, the J gene TRBJ2-1, with 9 bases identical to TRBD2. The V segment lost 4 bases and the J segment 6 bases; nucleotides outside the gene matches: 12. The CDR3 spans 17 residues. Germline V lookup: CDR1 KGHDR, CDR2 SFDVKD. This CDR3 is CATSDPTTSGRGNEQFF. CDR3 nucleotides: TGTGCCACCAGTGACCCAACGACTAGCGGAAGGGGCAATGAGCAGTTCTTC.

This clonotype was seen ten or more times. This chain uses TRBV19 with TRBJ2-2; D unclear. The length of the CDR3 is 16 residues. V gave up 6 bases and J gave up 1 base, with 15 bases separating them. Germline V gene lookup returns CDR1 LNHDA and CDR2 SQIVND (reference sequence). This CDR3 reads CASSPVGLQNTGELFF. The CDR3 DNA sequence: TGTGCCAGTAGCCCGGTGGGTCTCCAGAACACCGGGGAGCTGTTTTTT.